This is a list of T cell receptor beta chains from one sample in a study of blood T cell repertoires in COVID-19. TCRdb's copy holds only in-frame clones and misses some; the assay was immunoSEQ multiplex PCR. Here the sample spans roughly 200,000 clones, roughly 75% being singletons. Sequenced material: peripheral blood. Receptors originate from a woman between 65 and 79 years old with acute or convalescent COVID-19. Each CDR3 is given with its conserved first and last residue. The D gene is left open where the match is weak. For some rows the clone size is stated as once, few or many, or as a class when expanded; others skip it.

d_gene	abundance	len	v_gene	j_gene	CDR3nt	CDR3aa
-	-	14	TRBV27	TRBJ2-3	TGTGCCAGCAGGGTGCTCGGCGGCAAGGATACGCAGTATTTT	CASRVLGGKDTQYF
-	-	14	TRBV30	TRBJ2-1	TGTGCCTGGAGTGTAGGTACAGCCGACAATGAGCAGTTCTTC	CAWSVGTADNEQFF
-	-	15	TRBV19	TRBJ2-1	TGTGCCAGTAGTATTAATCTCAGGGCCTACAATGAGCAGTTCTTC	CASSINLRAYNEQFF
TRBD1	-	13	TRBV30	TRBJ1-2	TGTGCCTGGAGCCCGGGACAGAACTATGGCTACACCTTC	CAWSPGQNYGYTF
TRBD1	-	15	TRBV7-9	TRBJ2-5	TGTGCCAGCAGCGCTATATTAGACAGGGGCAAGACCCAGTACTTC	CASSAILDRGKTQYF
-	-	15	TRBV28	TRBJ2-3	TGTGCCAGCAGTTTATTTAACAGGGACACAGATACGCAGTATTTT	CASSLFNRDTDTQYF
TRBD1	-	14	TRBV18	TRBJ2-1	TGTGCCAGCTCACTATCCGCAGGGGGCGATGAGCAGTTCTTC	CASSLSAGGDEQFF
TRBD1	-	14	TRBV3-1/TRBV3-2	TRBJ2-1	TGTGCCAGCAAACAGGGGAGCTCCTACAATGAGCAGTTCTTC	CASKQGSSYNEQFF
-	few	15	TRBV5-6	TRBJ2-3	TGTGCCAGCAGCCATACCACAGGGTTGGCAGATACGCAGTATTTT	CASSHTTGLADTQYF
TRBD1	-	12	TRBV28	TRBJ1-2	TGTGCCAGCAGTTTGGGACAGGGTGGCTACACCTTC	CASSLGQGGYTF
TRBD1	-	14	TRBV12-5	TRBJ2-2	TGTGCTAGTGGTTTGGGACAGGGGGCCGGGGAGCTGTTTTTT	CASGLGQGAGELFF
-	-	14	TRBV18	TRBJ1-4	TGTGCCAGCTCTCGCGGTACAACTAATGAAAAACTGTTTTTT	CASSRGTTNEKLFF
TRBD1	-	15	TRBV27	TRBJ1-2	TGTGCCAGCGGTAGAGGGGCGGGACAGTTCTATGGCTACACCTTC	CASGRGAGQFYGYTF
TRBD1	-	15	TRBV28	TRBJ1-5	TGTGCCAGCAGGGGCAGACAGGGCCTTTATCAGCCCCAGCATTTT	CASRGRQGLYQPQHF
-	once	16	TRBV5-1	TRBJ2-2	TGCGCCAGCAGCTTGGTGCGGGGATTGAACACCGGGGAGCTGTTTTTT	CASSLVRGLNTGELFF
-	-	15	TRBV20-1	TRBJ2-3	TGCAGTGCTAGTCCCCGGGAGTATCTCACAGATACGCAGTATTTT	CSASPREYLTDTQYF
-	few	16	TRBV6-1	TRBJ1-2	TGTGCCAGCAGTGAGCGGGGGAGGGAGAGGGACTATGGCTACACCTTC	CASSERGRERDYGYTF
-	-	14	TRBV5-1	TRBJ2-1	TGCGCCAGCAGCTTGCAGACAGATTACAATGAGCAGTTCTTC	CASSLQTDYNEQFF
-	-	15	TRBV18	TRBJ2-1	TGTGCCAGCTCACCCAGAGCGGACTCCTACAATGAGCAGTTCTTC	CASSPRADSYNEQFF
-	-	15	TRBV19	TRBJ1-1	TGTGCCAGTACCGAGGGTCCGGGTTTGAACACTGAAGCTTTCTTT	CASTEGPGLNTEAFF
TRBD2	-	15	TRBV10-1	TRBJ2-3	TGCGCCAGCAGTGAGGCTAGCGGGAGCCCAGATACGCAGTATTTT	CASSEASGSPDTQYF
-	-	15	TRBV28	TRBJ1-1	TGTGCCAGCAGTTCATCAGGGCAAATGAACACTGAAGCTTTCTTT	CASSSSGQMNTEAFF
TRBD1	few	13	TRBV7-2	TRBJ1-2	TGTGCCAGCAGCCTGGGACAGAACTATGGCTACACCTTC	CASSLGQNYGYTF
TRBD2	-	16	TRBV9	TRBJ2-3	TGTGCCAGCAGCGTAGTGGGGACTAGCGGGAGGGATACGCAGTATTTT	CASSVVGTSGRDTQYF
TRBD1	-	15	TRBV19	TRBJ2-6	TGTGCCAGTAGTAACAGGGGGCCTGGGGCCAACGTCCTGACTTTC	CASSNRGPGANVLTF
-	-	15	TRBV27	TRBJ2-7	TGTGCCAGCAGTTCCCGAACAGGGTCAGTCTACGAGCAGTACTTC	CASSSRTGSVYEQYF
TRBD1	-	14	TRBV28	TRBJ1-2	TGTGCCAGCAGTTTATCGACCAGGGGGAATGGCTACACCTTC	CASSLSTRGNGYTF
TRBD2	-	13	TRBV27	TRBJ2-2	TGTGCCAGCAGGACTAGCGGAGGGGGGGAGCTGTTTTTT	CASRTSGGGELFF
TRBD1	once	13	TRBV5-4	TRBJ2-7	TGTGCCAGCAGCTACCCAGGGGGCAACGAGCAGTACTTC	CASSYPGGNEQYF
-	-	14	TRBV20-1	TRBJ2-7	TGCAGTGCTAGTTCCGAGGGTATAGCTCACGAGCAGTACTTC	CSASSEGIAHEQYF
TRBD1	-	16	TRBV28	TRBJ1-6	TGTGCCAGCAGTTTACTTGACAGGGGAGCTAATTCACCCCTCCACTTT	CASSLLDRGANSPLHF
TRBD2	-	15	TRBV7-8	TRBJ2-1	TGTGCCAGCAGCTTGGGACTAGCGGGAGGCAATGAGCAGTTCTTC	CASSLGLAGGNEQFF
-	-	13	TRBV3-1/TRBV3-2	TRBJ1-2	TGTGCCAGCAGCCAAGCATCCCACTATGGCTACACCTTC	CASSQASHYGYTF
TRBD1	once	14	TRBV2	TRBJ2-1	TGTGCCAGCTGCTCTAGACAGGGGGCTACTGAGCAGTTCTTC	CASCSRQGATEQFF
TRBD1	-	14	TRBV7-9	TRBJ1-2	TGTGCCAGCAGCGCCGGGACAGGGAGATATGGCTACACCTTC	CASSAGTGRYGYTF
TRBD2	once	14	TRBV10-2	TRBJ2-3	TGCGCCAGCACCCTGACTAGCGGCACAGATACGCAGTATTTT	CASTLTSGTDTQYF
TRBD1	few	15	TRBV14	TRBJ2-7	TGTGCCAGCAGCCTAGGACAGGGGGGCTCCTACGAGCAGTACTTC	CASSLGQGGSYEQYF
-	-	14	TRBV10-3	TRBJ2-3	TGTGCCATCAGTGAGTCGAGGCAGACAGATACGCAGTATTTT	CAISESRQTDTQYF
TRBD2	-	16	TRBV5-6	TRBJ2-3	TGTGCCAGCAGCTACCGCGGGACTAGGGGCACAGATACGCAGTATTTT	CASSYRGTRGTDTQYF
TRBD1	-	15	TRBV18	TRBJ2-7	TGTGCCAGCTCAGAAGAAGACAGGGGGCGGTACGAGCAGTACTTC	CASSEEDRGRYEQYF
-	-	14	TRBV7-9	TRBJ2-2	TGTGCCAGCAGCTACAGGGAAGGCGCCGGGGAGCTGTTTTTT	CASSYREGAGELFF
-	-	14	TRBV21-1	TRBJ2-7	TGTGCCAGCAGCAGAAGGAGGCTTGACTACGAGCAGTACTTC	CASSRRRLDYEQYF
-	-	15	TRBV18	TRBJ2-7	TGTGCCAGCTCCCACCAGTCGGGGGTGAACCCCGAGCAGTACTTC	CASSHQSGVNPEQYF
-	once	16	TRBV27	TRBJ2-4	TGTGCCAGCAGCCCTCGCAGTCCTCTAGCCAAAAACATTCAGTACTTC	CASSPRSPLAKNIQYF
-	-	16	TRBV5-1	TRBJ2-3	TGCGCCAGCAGCTCGGGACAACCCGCTAATTCAGATACGCAGTATTTT	CASSSGQPANSDTQYF
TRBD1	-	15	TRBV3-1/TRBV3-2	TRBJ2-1	TGTGCCAGCAGCCCCCGGACAGGGGGCAACAATGAGCAGTTCTTC	CASSPRTGGNNEQFF
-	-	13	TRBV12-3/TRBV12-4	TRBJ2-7	TGTGCCAGCAAACCGGGACGGAGGGGCGAGCAGTACTTC	CASKPGRRGEQYF
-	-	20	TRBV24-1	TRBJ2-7	TGTGCCACCAGTGATTTTAAGGCCCGGGACAGAATTAGCGGGAACTACGAGCAGTACTTC	CATSDFKARDRISGNYEQYF
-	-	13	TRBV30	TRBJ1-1	TGTGCCTGGAGTGTTCTGACAGCCACTGAAGCTTTCTTT	CAWSVLTATEAFF
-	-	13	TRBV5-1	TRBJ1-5	TGCGCCAGCAGCGAGGGAAACGATCAGCCCCAGCATTTT	CASSEGNDQPQHF
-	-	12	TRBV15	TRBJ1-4	TGTGCCACCAGCAAAGAGACAGAAAAACTGTTTTTT	CATSKETEKLFF
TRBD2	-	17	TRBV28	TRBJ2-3	TGTGCCAGCAGTCCCCAACCTCGGACTAGTAGCACAGATACGCAGTATTTT	CASSPQPRTSSTDTQYF
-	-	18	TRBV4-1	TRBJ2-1	TGCGCCAGCAGCCAAGTGGGCCCTGACATTACCCGATACAATGAGCAGTTCTTC	CASSQVGPDITRYNEQFF
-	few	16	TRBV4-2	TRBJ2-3	TGTGCCAGCAGCCAAGGGCGAGGAGAACTCACAGATACGCAGTATTTT	CASSQGRGELTDTQYF
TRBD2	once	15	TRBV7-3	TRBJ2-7	TGTGCCAGCAGCCCGGGACTAGTACTTTCCTACGAGCAGTACTTC	CASSPGLVLSYEQYF
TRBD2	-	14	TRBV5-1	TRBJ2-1	TGCGCCAGCAGCCGGGGGACTAGCCACAATGAGCAGTTCTTC	CASSRGTSHNEQFF
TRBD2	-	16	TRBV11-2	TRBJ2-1	TGTGCCAGCAGCTTAGGGGAGGGACTAGCGGGGAATGAGCAGTTCTTC	CASSLGEGLAGNEQFF